This TCR beta chain was profiled in a study of response to subunit inactivated influenza vaccine. A single record per CDR3 protein comes from TCRdb applying MiXCR to the RT-PCR reads. The table lists about 300,000 distinct CDR3 sequences, around 20% of them singletons, with 10% in the top ten. This clonotype was picked up a small number of times. CDR1 and CDR2 from the germline V gene are SGHRS and YFSETQ. The CDR3 has 14 amino acids. V was clipped by 4 bases and J by 8 bases; unmatched bases: 11. This rearrangement joins TRBV5-1 to TRBJ1-2; 7 bases line up with TRBD1. Sequencing was performed on PBMCs from blood, taken about 20 months after vaccination. This receptor was obtained from a man aged 45 to 75 who received an inactivated influenza vaccine. CDR3 in DNA: TGCGCCAGCAGCCTTCGGACAGGTGGAGGAGGCTACACCTTC. Translation gives CASSLRTGGGGYTF.